A single sample is the source of the 29 T cell receptor beta chains below, sequenced in a study of response to subunit inactivated influenza vaccine. One entry per CDR3 protein results from TCRdb running MiXCR on the RT-PCR reads. The sample carries about 160,000 distinct CDR3 sequences, about 11% recorded once. Here the sequenced sample was non-naive T cells sorted from PBMCs, taken about 40 days after vaccination. Source of these receptors: a man between 50 and 59 years old who received an inactivated influenza vaccine.

This chain connects TRBV23-1 to TRBJ2-7; tentative D call: TRBD2 (6 bases). TRBV23-1 is given ORF status, its function remaining uncertain. This CDR3 contains 14 residues. V lost 11 bases and J 1 base, leaving 18 bases between the germline ends. CDR3 region: CAPFGRGRSYEQYF. Here the CDR3 DNA reads TGCGCCCCTTTTGGGCGGGGCAGGTCCTACGAGCAGTACTTC.

V and J are TRBV5-6 and TRBJ2-4, with D maybe TRBD2 (6 bases). From germline, CDR1 is SGHDT and CDR2 YYEEEE. The CDR3 totals 14 residues. With 8 bases removed from V and 2 bases from J, the gap between germline ends came to 14 bases. DNA of the CDR3: TGTGCCAGGGGCCCCGGAGGGACCAAAAACATTCAGTACTTC. Residues: CARGPGGTKNIQYF. The complete variable domain, with remaining parts taken from reference TRBV5-6 and TRBJ2-4, reads DAGVTQSPTHLIKTRGQQVTLRCSPKSGHDTVSWYQQALGQGPQFIFQYYEEEERQRGNFPDRFSGHQFPNYSSELNVNALLLGDSALYLCARGPGGTKNIQYFGAGTRLSVL.

This clonotype was detected ten times or more. The rearrangement joins TRBV20-1 to TRBJ2-5; 9 bases fit TRBD2. Germline V CDR1 and CDR2: DFQATT, SNEGSKA (reference sequence). The CDR3 is made up of 12 amino acids. Germline trimming cut 3 bases from V and 5 bases from J; bases unmatched to any gene: 1. The CDR3 sequence is CSASGTSETQYF. CDR3 bases: TGCAGTGCTAGCGGGACTAGCGAGACCCAGTACTTC.

This chain links TRBV20-1 with TRBJ1-3, with D possibly TRBD1 on 5 matching bases. This CDR3 region has 13 residues. CDR1 DFQATT and CDR2 SNEGSKA come from the germline V gene (reference sequence). V was cut by 1 base and J by 8 bases, with 12 bases left in between. The CDR3 loop is CSARGTRHYTIYF. The CDR3 DNA reads TGCAGTGCTAGAGGGACACGCCACTACACCATATATTTT.

This clonotype was recorded at least ten times. V usage is TRBV7-2 and J usage is TRBJ2-3, with TRBD1 matching over 7 bases. Trimming cost V 2 bases and J 7 bases; bases outside gene matches: 9. From germline, CDR1 is SGHTA and CDR2 FQGNSA. The CDR3 extends over 15 amino acids. CDR3 DNA sequence: TGTGCCAGCAGCTTACTCGACAGGGAGTACCATACGCAGTATTTT. Protein: CASSLLDREYHTQYF.

Regarding this clonotype: Possible read error: a much larger clone is one base away. This sequence joins TRBV20-1 and TRBJ1-4; 9 bases align to TRBD1. The CDR3 totals 13 residues. CDR1 DFQATT and CDR2 SNEGSKA come from the germline V gene (reference sequence). Here the CDR3 reads CSANRGREEKMFF. CDR3 in DNA: TGCAGTGCCAACAGGGGGCGAGAGGAAAAAATGTTTTTT.

This clonotype was picked up many times. The chain combines TRBV4-2 with TRBJ2-6; D remains ambiguous. V dropped 0 bases and J dropped 1 base, with 7 bases sitting between them. Germline CDR1 and CDR2: LGHNA and YNFKEQ. This CDR3 contains 16 residues. DNA of the CDR3: TGTGCCAGCAGCCAAGATCAACAGTCTGGGGCCAACGTCCTGACTTTC. This encodes CASSQDQQSGANVLTF.

The CDR3 DNA reads as TGTGCCAGCAGTTTCGGGACTAGCGGGGGGGCGAACACCGGGGAGCTGTTTTTT. Residues: CASSFGTSGGANTGELFF. This sequence joins TRBV6-5 and TRBJ2-2; 16 nucleotides line up with TRBD2. The CDR3 has 18 residues. Losses at the gene ends were 4 bases for V and 0 bases for J; bases not matched to a gene: 2. CDR1 and CDR2 (germline): MNHEY, SVGAGI.

The chain carries TRBV19 and TRBJ2-1; 8 bases agree with TRBD1. This CDR3 is 15 amino acids long. J gave up 2 bases and V 4 bases, and 4 bases lay outside the gene matches. Looked up from germline, CDR1 is LNHDA and CDR2 is SQIVND (reference sequence). The CDR3 loop is CASSRTGLAYNEQFF. The CDR3 DNA follows: TGTGCCAGTAGTAGGACAGGGTTGGCCTACAATGAGCAGTTCTTC.

This chain connects TRBV20-1 to TRBJ2-3; 9 positions agree with TRBD2. V lost 5 bases, J lost 1 base, and 4 bases stayed unmatched. Germline lookup yields CDR1 DFQATT and CDR2 SNEGSKA (reference sequence). The CDR3 runs 14 residues. The CDR3 protein is CSAHSGGRTDTQYF. The DNA of the CDR3 is TGCAGTGCTCATAGCGGGGGCCGCACAGATACGCAGTATTTT.

A few counts support this clonotype. The chain links TRBV4-2 to TRBJ2-1; TRBD1 might be the D (7 bases). With 3 bases removed from V and 8 bases from J, the gap between germline ends came to 26 bases. This CDR3 has 18 amino acids. CDR1 and CDR2 (germline): LGHNA, YNFKEQ. As DNA, the CDR3 is TGTGCCAGCAGCCACCAGAGAAACAACAGGGGAAGGGGGGATGAGCAGTTCTTC. Its translation is CASSHQRNNRGRGDEQFF.

This chain joins TRBV6-1 and TRBJ1-1, with 7 bases matching TRBD1. Trimming took 0 bases from V and 7 from J; bases not matched to a gene: 8. This CDR3 comprises 15 residues. Germline V gene data show CDR1 as MNHNS and CDR2 as SASEGT. The chain's CDR3 is CASSEAPGTASEAFF. In nucleotides, the CDR3 is TGTGCCAGCAGTGAAGCCCCTGGGACAGCGAGTGAAGCTTTCTTT.

On this clonotype itself: This could be a read error, since a much larger clone is one nucleotide away. V usage is TRBV28 and J usage is TRBJ1-1, with D hard to call. The CDR3 has 13 amino acids. Germline CDR1 and CDR2: MDHEN and SYDVKM. CDR3 sequence: CAGSEDWDTEAFF. CDR3 nucleotides: TGTGCCGGCAGCGAGGACTGGGACACTGAAGCTTTCTTT.

This chain connects TRBV12-3 or TRBV12-4 to TRBJ2-7, with D perhaps matching TRBD1 or TRBD2 (5 bases each). V dropped 6 bases and J dropped 3 bases, with 18 bases sitting between them. The CDR3 totals 15 residues. CDR3 amino acids: CASSPGQTINYEQYF. As DNA, the CDR3 is TGTGCCAGCAGCCCGGGGCAGACAATAAACTACGAGCAGTACTTC.

This clonotype was seen a few times. The chain couples TRBV20-1 to TRBJ1-4, with no clear D. The germline CDR1 and CDR2 sequences are DFQATT and SNEGSKA (reference sequence). V was trimmed by 0 bases and J by 7 bases, leaving 18 bases between them. The CDR3 sequence is 16 residues long. The CDR3 DNA reads as TGCAGTGCTAGAGATGAATGGGAAGGGCTGCCTGAAAAACTGTTTTTT. Encoded protein: CSARDEWEGLPEKLFF.

This clonotype was recorded at least ten times. V gene TRBV10-3 combines with J gene TRBJ2-7, with 8 bases that match TRBD1. With V trimmed by 2 bases and J by 3 bases, 6 bases remained unmatched. CDR3 length equals 15 residues. The germline gives CDR1 ENHRY, CDR2 SYGVKD. The CDR3 loop reads CAISEPGQGLYEQYF. The DNA of the CDR3 is TGTGCCATCAGTGAGCCCGGACAGGGACTCTACGAGCAGTACTTC.

The chain joins TRBV12-3 or TRBV12-4 to TRBJ1-5; D is unclear. CDR3 size: 14 residues. V gave up 3 bases and J gave up 5 bases, with 11 bases separating them. In DNA, the CDR3 is TGTGCCAGCAGTTTCGCGGGGTCCTATCAGCCCCAGCATTTT. This gives the protein CASSFAGSYQPQHF.

In this sample, this clonotype turned up a few times. The J gene is TRBJ2-4, the V gene TRBV7-9; D is uncertain. Germline lookup yields CDR1 SEHNR and CDR2 FQNEAQ (reference sequence). The CDR3 runs to 15 residues. Trimming took 1 base from V and 4 from J, leaving 11 bases between them. DNA for the CDR3: TGTGCCAGCAGCTTAGGATTTCAGCCGAAAAACATTCAGTACTTC. This sequence encodes CASSLGFQPKNIQYF.

This clonotype was counted at least ten times. The CDR3 is CASSFGGRRTGELFF. The CDR3 region has the DNA TGTGCCAGCAGCTTTGGAGGGAGGCGTACCGGGGAGCTGTTTTTT. The chain uses TRBV5-4 and TRBJ2-2; D is possibly TRBD2 (6 bases). This CDR3 spans 15 amino acids. Trimming pared 2 bases from V and 5 bases from J, leaving 13 bases between. Germline loops: CDR1 SGHNT, CDR2 YYREEE (reference sequence).

This clonotype was seen only a few times. The J gene is TRBJ2-7, the V gene TRBV10-3; 10 nucleotides match TRBD1. There are 19 residues in the CDR3. V gave up 0 bases and J gave up 9 bases; unmatched junction bases: 20. In germline, CDR1 is ENHRY, CDR2 SYGVKD. The chain's CDR3 is CAISESLTLTGGGHRGQYF. CDR3 nucleotide sequence: TGTGCCATCAGTGAGTCGTTAACTTTGACAGGGGGCGGCCACCGGGGGCAGTACTTC.

In its sample, this clonotype was seen a few times. This sequence joins TRBV20-1 and TRBJ2-3; 13 bases map to TRBD2. Germline CDR1 reads DFQATT; CDR2 reads SNEGSKA (reference sequence). The ends lost 3 bases at V and 4 bases at J; junction bases unmatched: 7. The CDR3 is 16 amino acids. The CDR3 DNA reads as TGCAGTGCTAGCGGACTAGCGGGAGTGGGCCCAGATACGCAGTATTTT. Protein product: CSASGLAGVGPDTQYF.

The CDR3 sequence is CASSPETGAVNTEAFF. The DNA for the CDR3 is TGTGCCAGCAGCCCCGAGACAGGGGCAGTGAACACTGAAGCTTTCTTT. The chain uses TRBV7-2 and TRBJ1-1; 8 nucleotides line up with TRBD1. Germline loops: CDR1 SGHTA, CDR2 FQGNSA. The CDR3 loop spans 16 amino acids. The V segment lost 5 bases and the J segment 0 bases; nucleotides outside the gene matches: 8. Filled out from reference TRBV7-2 and TRBJ1-1, the complete variable domain reads GAGVSQSPSNKVTEKGKDVELRCDPISGHTALYWYRQSLGQGLEFLIYFQGNSAPDKSGLPSDRFSAERTGGSVSTLTIQRTQQEDSAVYLCASSPETGAVNTEAFFGQGTRLTVV.

The sample holds many counts of this clonotype. J is TRBJ2-1 and V is TRBV5-1; TRBD2 aligns across 9 bases. Germline V CDR1 and CDR2: SGHRS, YFSETQ. V trimming: 4 bases; J trimming: 0 bases; junction bases outside the gene matches: 2. The CDR3 sequence is 15 residues long. The CDR3 loop reads CASSRSGGSYNEQFF. The CDR3 bases are TGCGCCAGCAGCCGTAGCGGGGGCTCCTACAATGAGCAGTTCTTC.

This clonotype was seen at least ten times. The chain has TRBV12-3 or TRBV12-4 and TRBJ2-1, with 11 bases lining up with TRBD2. This CDR3 region has 16 residues. The ends lost 2 bases at V and 8 bases at J; junction bases unmatched: 8. This CDR3 reads CASSLTRLAGGHEQFF. As DNA, the CDR3 is TGTGCCAGCAGTTTAACCCGGCTAGCGGGGGGTCATGAGCAGTTCTTC.

The rearrangement links TRBV19 to TRBJ2-7; 8 bases map to TRBD1. Germline-derived CDR1 and CDR2 are LNHDA and SQIVND (reference sequence). V dropped 6 bases and J dropped 0; count of bases not matched to a gene: 7. This CDR3 has 15 residues. The CDR3 nucleotides are TGTGCCAGTAGCTACCGGACAGGGTCCTCCTACGAGCAGTACTTC. This gives the protein CASSYRTGSSYEQYF.

This clonotype was counted a few times. This chain links TRBV20-1 with TRBJ2-1; D unresolved. In germline, CDR1 is DFQATT, CDR2 SNEGSKA (reference sequence). V dropped 3 bases and J dropped 4 bases, with 7 bases sitting between them. There are 12 residues in the CDR3. The CDR3 is CSASLQYNEQFF. The CDR3, as DNA: TGCAGTGCTAGCTTGCAATACAATGAGCAGTTCTTC.

At least ten counts were recorded for this clonotype. The chain combines TRBV24-1 with TRBJ2-1; the match to TRBD2 covers 7 bases. Germline V gene data show CDR1 as KGHDR and CDR2 as SFDVKD. The CDR3 loop spans 11 amino acids. The junction had 3 bases not matched to a gene; V was cut back by 2 bases and J by 15 bases. CDR3 DNA sequence: TGTGCCACCAGTGATTGGGACTACCTGTTCTTC. Translated, it gives CATSDWDYLFF.

This clonotype has a count of ten or more. The chain combines TRBV6-6 with TRBJ1-2, with D hard to call. This CDR3 has 13 amino acids. Per the germline V gene, CDR1 is MNHNY and CDR2 is SVGAGI (reference sequence). Trimming took 2 bases from V and 13 from J, leaving 17 bases between them. The CDR3 region has the DNA TGTGCCAGCAGTTACACCCCAGACGCCGGCCCCACCTTC. This sequence encodes CASSYTPDAGPTF.

This chain connects TRBV20-1 to TRBJ2-7; D gene uncertain. V gave up 0 bases and J gave up 4 bases, with 13 bases separating them. Germline loops: CDR1 DFQATT, CDR2 SNEGSKA (reference sequence). CDR3 size: 14 residues. In nucleotides, the CDR3 is TGCAGTGCTAGAGACTCGGCTTCCTTATACGAGCAGTACTTC. Protein product: CSARDSASLYEQYF.